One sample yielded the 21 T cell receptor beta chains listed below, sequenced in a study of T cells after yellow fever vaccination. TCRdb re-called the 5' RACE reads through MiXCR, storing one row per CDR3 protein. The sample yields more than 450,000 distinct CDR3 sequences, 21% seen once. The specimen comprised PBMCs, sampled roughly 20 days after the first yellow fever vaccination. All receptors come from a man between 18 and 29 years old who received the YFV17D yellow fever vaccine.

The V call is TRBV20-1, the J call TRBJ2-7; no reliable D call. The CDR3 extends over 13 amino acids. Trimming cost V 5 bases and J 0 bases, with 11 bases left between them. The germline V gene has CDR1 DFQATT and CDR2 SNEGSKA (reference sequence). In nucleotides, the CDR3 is TGCAGTGCTCGAACCCGAAGCTCCTACGAGCAGTACTTC. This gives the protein CSARTRSSYEQYF.

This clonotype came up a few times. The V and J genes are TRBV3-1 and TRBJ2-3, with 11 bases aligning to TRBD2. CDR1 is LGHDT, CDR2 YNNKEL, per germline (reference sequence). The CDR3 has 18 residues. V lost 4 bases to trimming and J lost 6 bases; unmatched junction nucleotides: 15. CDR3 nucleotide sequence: TGTGCCAGCAGCCCTACCTCACCTAGCGGGGGGTTTCCCGATACGCAGTATTTT. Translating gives CASSPTSPSGGFPDTQYF.

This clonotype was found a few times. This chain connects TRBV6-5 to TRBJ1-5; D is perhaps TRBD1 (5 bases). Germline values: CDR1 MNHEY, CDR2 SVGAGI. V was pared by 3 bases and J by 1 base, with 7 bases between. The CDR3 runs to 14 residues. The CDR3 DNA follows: TGTGCCAGCAGTTATGAGGGGAGCAATCAGCCCCAGCATTTT. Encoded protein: CASSYEGSNQPQHF.

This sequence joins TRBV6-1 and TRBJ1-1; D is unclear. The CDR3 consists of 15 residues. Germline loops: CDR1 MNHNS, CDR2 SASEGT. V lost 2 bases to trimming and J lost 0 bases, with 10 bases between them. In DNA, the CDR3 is TGTGCCAGCAGTGAACCACCAGTAATGAACACTGAAGCTTTCTTT. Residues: CASSEPPVMNTEAFF.

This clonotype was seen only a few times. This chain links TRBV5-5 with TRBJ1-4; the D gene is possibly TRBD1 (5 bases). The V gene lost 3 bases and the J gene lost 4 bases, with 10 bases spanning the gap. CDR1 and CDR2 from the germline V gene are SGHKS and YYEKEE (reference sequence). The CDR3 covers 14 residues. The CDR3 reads CASSSGRINEKLFF. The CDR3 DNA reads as TGTGCCAGCAGCTCGGGACGAATTAATGAAAAACTGTTTTTT.

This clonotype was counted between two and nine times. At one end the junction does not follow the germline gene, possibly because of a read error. DNA of the CDR3: TGTGCCAGCAGCGGACAGACTAGCGGGCATCCCACCTTC. It codes for CASSGQTSGHPTF. V is TRBV7-2 and J is TRBJ2-1; 10 nucleotides agree with TRBD2. This CDR3 has 13 residues. Germline assignment: CDR1 SGHTA and CDR2 FQGNSA.

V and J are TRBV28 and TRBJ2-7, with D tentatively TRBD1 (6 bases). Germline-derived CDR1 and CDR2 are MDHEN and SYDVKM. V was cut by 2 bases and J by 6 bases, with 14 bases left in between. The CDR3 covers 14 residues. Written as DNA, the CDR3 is TGTGCCAGCAGTTTAAGTCGGGCAGGGGTCGAGCAGTACGTC. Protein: CASSLSRAGVEQYV.

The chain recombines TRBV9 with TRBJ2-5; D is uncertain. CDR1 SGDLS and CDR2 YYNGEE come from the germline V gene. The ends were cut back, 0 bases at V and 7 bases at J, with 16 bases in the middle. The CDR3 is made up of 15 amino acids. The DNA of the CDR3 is TGTGCCAGCAGCGTAGCTATATCCACCCCCGGGACCCAGTACTTC. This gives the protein CASSVAISTPGTQYF.

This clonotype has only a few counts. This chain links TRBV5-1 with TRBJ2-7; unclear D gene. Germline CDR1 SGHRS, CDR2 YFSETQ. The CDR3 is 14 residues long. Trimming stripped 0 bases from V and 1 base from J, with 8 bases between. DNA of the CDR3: TGCGCCAGCAGCTTGGCCGCCGGGTCCTACGAGCAGTACTTC. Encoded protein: CASSLAAGSYEQYF. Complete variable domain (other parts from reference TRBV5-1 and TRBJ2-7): KAGVTQTPRYLIKTRGQQVTLSCSPISGHRSVSWYQQTPGQGLQFLFEYFSETQRNKGNFPGRFSGRQFSNSRSEMNVSTLELGDSALYLCASSLAAGSYEQYFGPGTRLTVT.

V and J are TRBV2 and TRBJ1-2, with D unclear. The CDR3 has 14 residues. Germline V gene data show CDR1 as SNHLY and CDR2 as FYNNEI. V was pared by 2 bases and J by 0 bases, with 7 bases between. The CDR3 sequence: CASSELGTNYGYTF. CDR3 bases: TGTGCCAGCAGTGAACTCGGAACTAACTATGGCTACACCTTC.

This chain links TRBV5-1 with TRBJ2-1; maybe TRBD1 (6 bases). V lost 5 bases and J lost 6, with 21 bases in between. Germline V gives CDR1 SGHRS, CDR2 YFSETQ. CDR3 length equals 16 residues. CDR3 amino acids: CASRGASTMGSNEQFF. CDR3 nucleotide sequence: TGCGCCAGCAGGGGGGCGAGCACAATGGGGAGCAATGAGCAGTTCTTC.

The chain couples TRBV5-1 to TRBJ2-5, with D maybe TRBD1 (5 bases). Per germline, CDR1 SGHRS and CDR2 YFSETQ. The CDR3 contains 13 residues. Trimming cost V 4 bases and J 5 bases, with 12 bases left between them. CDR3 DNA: TGCGCCAGCAGCCAGGACACTCTGGAGACCCAGTACTTC. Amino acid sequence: CASSQDTLETQYF.

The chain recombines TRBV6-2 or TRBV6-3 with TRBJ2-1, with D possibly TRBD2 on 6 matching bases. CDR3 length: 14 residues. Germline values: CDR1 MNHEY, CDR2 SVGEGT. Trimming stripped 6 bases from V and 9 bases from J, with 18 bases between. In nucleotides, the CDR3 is TGTGCCAGCAGCCCAGTTACGGGGGTCGCTGAGCAGTTCTTC. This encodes CASSPVTGVAEQFF.

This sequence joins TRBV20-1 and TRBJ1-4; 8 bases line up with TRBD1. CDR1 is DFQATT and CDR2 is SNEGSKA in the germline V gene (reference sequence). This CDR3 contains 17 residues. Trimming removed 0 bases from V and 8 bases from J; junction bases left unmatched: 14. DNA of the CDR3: TGCAGTGCTAGAGACCGGGCAGGGGGCGGTCTCCACGAAAAACTGTTTTTT. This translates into CSARDRAGGGLHEKLFF.

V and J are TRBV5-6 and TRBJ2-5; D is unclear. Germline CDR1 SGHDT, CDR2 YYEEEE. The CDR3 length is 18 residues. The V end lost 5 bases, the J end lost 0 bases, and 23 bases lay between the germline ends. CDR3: CASSFSQPAQRYQETQYF. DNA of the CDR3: TGTGCCAGCAGTTTCTCGCAGCCGGCCCAACGGTACCAAGAGACCCAGTACTTC.

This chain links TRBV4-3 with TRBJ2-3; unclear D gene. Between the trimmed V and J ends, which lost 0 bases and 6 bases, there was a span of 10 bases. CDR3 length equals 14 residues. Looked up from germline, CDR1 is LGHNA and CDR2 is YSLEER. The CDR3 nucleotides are TGCGCCAGCAGCCAAGATCTGGCCTTGGATACGCAGTATTTT. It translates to CASSQDLALDTQYF.

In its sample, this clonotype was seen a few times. The CDR3, as DNA: TGTGCCAGCAGGGGACAGGGGTTAGGCTACACCTTC. Encoded protein: CASRGQGLGYTF. This chain connects TRBV27 to TRBJ1-2; TRBD1 aligns across 10 bases. The ends lost 6 bases at V and 8 bases at J; junction bases unmatched: 3. The CDR3 has 12 amino acids. CDR1 is MNHEY, CDR2 SMNVEV, per germline (reference sequence).

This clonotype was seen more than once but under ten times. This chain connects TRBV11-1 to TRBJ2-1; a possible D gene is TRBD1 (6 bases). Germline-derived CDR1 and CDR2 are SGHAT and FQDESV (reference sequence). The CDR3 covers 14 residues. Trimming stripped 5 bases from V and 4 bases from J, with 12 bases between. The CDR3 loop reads CASSLRTEYNEQFF. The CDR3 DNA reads TGTGCCAGCAGCCTCCGGACAGAGTACAATGAGCAGTTCTTC. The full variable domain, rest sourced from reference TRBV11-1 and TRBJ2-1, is EAEVAQSPRYKITEKSQAVAFWCDPISGHATLYWYRQILGQGPELLVQFQDESVVDDSQLPKDRFSAERLKGVDSTLKIQPAELGDSAMYLCASSLRTEYNEQFFGPGTRLTVL.

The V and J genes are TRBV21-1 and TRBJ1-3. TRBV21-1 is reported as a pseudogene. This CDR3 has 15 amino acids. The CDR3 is CASSYRVLAGNTIYF. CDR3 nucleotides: TGTGCCAGCAGTTACAGGGTCCTCGCTGGAAACACCATATATTTT.

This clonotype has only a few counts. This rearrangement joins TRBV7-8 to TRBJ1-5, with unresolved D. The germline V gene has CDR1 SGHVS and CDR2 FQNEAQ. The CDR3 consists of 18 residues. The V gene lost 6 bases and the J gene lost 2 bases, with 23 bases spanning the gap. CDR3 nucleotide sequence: TGTGCCAGCAGAACCCTCACCGGCCAGACCGGAGGCAATCAGCCCCAGCATTTT. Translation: CASRTLTGQTGGNQPQHF.

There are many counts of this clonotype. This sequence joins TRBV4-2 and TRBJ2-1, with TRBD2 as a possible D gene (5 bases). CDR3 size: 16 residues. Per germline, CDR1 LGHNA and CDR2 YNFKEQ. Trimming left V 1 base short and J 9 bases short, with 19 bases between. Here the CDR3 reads CASSQVGTGIWGEQFF. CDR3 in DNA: TGTGCCAGCAGCCAAGTAGGAACGGGGATTTGGGGTGAGCAGTTCTTC.